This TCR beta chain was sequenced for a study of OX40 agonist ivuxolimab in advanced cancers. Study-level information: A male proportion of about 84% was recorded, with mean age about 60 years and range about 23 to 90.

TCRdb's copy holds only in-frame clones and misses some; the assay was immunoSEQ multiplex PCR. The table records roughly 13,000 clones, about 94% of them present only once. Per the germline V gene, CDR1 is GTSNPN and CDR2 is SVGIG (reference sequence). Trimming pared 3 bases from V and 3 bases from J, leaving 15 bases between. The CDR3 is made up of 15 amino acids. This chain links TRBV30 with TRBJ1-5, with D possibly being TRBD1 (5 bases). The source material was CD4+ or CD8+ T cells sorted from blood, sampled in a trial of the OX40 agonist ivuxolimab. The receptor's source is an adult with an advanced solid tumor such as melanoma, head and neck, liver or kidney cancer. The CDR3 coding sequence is TGTGCCTGGAGCCCTACAGACAGTCTCAATCAGCCCCAGCATTTT. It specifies CAWSPTDSLNQPQHF. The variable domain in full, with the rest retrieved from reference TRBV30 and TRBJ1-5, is SQTIHQWPATLVQPVGSPLSLECTVEGTSNPNLYWYRQAAGRGLQLLFYSVGIGQISSEVPQNLSASRPQDRQFILSSKKLLLSDSGFYLCAWSPTDSLNQPQHFGDGTRLSIL.